This entry features one TCR beta chain sequence. Its target is unknown. This sample is part of a study of T cells after posttransplantation cyclophosphamide. The CDR3 loop spans 16 amino acids. V lost 4 bases and J lost 4; bases outside the gene matches: 8. Germline assignment: CDR1 SGHRS and CDR2 YFSETQ. A marrow graft followed busulfan-fludarabine conditioning, with cyclophosphamide on days +3 and +4. Study-level findings and limits: Recipient CMV seropositivity and CMV reactivation strongly tracked TRB clonality. Skin or GI-infiltrating T cells shared few TRB sequences with blood. Donor CD8+ memory clones often dominated recipient blood repertoires at later times.

Data came from immunoSEQ multiplex PCR; TCRdb stores just in-frame clones and leaves some out. This sample has about 43,000 clones, with less than 95% found just once. The receptor was derived from a male patient aged 60 to 75 who received an allogeneic stem cell transplant from a related donor and was CMV-positive. Certain T cells may be donor cells from the graft. This specimen was PBMCs, taken around 58 days after allogeneic stem cell transplant with posttransplant cyclophosphamide. V is TRBV5-1 and J is TRBJ2-1; 10 bases are a match to TRBD2. The CDR3 here is CASSVRPSGGYNEQFF. The CDR3 DNA is TGCGCCAGCAGCGTCCGGCCTAGCGGGGGTTACAATGAGCAGTTCTTC.